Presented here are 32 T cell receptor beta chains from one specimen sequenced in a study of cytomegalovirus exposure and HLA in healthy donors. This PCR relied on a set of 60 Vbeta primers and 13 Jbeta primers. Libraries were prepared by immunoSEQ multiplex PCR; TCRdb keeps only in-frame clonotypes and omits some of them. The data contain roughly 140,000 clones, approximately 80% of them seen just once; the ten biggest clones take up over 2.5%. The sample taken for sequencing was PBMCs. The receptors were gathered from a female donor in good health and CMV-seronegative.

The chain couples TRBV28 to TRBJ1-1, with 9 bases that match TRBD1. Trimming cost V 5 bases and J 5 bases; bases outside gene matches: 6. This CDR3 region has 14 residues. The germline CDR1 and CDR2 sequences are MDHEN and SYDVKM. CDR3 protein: CASSPGTGLTEAFF. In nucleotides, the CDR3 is TGTGCCAGCAGTCCCGGGACAGGGTTAACTGAAGCTTTCTTT.

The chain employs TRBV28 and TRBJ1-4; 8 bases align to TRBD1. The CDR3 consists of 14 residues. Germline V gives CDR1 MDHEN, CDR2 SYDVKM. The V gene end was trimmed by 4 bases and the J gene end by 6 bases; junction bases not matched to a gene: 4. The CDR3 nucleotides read TGTGCCAGCAGTTCAGGGGGCGCGGATGAAAAACTGTTTTTT. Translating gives CASSSGGADEKLFF.

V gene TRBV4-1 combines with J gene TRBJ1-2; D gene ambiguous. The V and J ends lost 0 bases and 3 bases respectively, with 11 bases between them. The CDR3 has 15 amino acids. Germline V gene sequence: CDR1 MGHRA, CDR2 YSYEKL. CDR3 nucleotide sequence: TGCGCCAGCAGCCAAGACCCCGGGAGAGACTATGGCTACACCTTC. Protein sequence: CASSQDPGRDYGYTF.

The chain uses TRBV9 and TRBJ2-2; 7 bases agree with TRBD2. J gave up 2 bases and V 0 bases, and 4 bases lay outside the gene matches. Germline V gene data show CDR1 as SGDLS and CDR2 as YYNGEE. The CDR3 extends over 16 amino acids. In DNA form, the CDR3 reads TGTGCCAGCAGCGTAGCCGCGGGAGTAAACACCGGGGAGCTGTTTTTT. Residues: CASSVAAGVNTGELFF.

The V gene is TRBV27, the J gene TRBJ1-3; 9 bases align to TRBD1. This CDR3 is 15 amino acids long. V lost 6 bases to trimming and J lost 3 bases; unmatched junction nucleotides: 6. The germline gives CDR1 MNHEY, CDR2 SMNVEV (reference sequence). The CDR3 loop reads CASRPDRGGGNTIYF. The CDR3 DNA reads TGTGCCAGCAGACCGGACAGGGGTGGTGGAAACACCATATATTTT.

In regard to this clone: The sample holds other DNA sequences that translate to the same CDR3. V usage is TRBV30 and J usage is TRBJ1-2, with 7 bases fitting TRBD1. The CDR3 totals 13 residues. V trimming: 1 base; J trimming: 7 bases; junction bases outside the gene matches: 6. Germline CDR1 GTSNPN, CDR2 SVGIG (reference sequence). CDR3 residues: CAWSAETGSGYTF. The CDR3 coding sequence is TGTGCCTGGAGTGCCGAGACAGGGAGTGGCTACACCTTC.

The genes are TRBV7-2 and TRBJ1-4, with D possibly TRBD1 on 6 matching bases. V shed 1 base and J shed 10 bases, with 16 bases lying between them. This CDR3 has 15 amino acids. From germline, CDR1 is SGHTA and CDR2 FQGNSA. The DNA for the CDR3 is TGTGCCAGCAGCTTAGGGGCGGGGGGGCAGGGAAAACTGTTTTTT. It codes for CASSLGAGGQGKLFF.

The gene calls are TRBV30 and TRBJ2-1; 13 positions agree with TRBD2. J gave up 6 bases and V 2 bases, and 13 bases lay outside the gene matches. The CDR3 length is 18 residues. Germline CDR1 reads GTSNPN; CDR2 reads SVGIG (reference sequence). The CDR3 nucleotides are TGTGCCTGGAGTAGGGGAAGACTAGCGGGAGGCCTCTCCAATGAGCAGTTCTTC. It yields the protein CAWSRGRLAGGLSNEQFF. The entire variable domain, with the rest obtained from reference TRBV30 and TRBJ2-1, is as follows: SQTIHQWPATLVQPVGSPLSLECTVEGTSNPNLYWYRQAAGRGLQLLFYSVGIGQISSEVPQNLSASRPQDRQFILSSKKLLLSDSGFYLCAWSRGRLAGGLSNEQFFGPGTRLTVL.

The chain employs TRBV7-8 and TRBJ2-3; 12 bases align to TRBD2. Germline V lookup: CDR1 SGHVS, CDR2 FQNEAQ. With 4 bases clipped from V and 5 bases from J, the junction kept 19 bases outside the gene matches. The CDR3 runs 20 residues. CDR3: CASSSWPPSGGAVEEDTQYF. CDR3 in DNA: TGTGCCAGCAGCTCCTGGCCCCCTAGCGGGGGGGCCGTTGAGGAAGATACGCAGTATTTT.

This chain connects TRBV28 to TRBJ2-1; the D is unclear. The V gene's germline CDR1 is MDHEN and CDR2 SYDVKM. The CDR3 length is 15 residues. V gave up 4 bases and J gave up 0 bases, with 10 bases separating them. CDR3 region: CASSSSLSSYNEQFF. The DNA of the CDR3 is TGTGCCAGCAGTTCCTCTCTGAGCTCCTACAATGAGCAGTTCTTC.

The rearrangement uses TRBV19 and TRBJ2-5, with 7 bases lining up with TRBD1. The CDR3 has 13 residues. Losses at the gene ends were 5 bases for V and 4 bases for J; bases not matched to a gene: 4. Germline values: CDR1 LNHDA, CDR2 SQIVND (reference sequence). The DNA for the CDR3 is TGTGCCAGTAGTGAACAGGGGAGAGAGACCCAGTACTTC. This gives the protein CASSEQGRETQYF.

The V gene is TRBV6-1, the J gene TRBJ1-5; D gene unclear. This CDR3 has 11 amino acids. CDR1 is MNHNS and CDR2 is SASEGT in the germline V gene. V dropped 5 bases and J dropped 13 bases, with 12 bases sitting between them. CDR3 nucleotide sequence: TGTGCCAGCAGTCCAGGACCGGGGCAGCATTTT. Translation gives CASSPGPGQHF.

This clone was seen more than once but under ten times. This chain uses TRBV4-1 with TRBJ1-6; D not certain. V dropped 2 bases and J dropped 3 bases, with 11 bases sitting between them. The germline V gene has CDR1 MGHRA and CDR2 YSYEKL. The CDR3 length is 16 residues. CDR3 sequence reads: CASSQSHGFYNSPLHF. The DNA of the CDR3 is TGCGCCAGCAGCCAATCACATGGCTTCTATAATTCACCCCTCCACTTT.

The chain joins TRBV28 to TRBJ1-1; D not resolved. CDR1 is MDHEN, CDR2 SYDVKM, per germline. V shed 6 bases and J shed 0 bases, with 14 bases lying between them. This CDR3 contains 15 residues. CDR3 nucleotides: TGTGCCAGCAGCCCCGCCTTGAGATTGAACACTGAAGCTTTCTTT. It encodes CASSPALRLNTEAFF. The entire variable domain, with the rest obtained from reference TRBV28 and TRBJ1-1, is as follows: DVKVTQSSRYLVKRTGEKVFLECVQDMDHENMFWYRQDPGLGLRLIYFSYDVKMKEKGDIPEGYSVSREKKERFSLILESASTNQTSMYLCASSPALRLNTEAFFGQGTRLTVV.

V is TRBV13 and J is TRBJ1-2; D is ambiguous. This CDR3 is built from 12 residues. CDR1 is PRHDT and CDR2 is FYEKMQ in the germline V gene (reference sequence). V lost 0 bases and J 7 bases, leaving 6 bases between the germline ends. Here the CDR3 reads CASSLGVVGYTF. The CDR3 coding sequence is TGTGCCAGCAGCTTAGGGGTAGTTGGCTACACCTTC.

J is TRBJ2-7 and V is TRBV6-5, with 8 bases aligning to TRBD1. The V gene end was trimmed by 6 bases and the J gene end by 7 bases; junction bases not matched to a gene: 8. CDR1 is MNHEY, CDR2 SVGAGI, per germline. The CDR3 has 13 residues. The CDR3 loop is CASSPGQALEQYF. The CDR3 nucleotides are TGTGCCAGCAGCCCGGGACAGGCTTTGGAGCAGTACTTC.

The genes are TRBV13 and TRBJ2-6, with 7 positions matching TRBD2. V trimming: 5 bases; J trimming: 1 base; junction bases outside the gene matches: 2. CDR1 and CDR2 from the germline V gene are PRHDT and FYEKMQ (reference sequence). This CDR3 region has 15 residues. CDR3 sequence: CASSLGGSGANVLTF. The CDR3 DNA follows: TGTGCCAGCAGCCTGGGAGGGTCTGGGGCCAACGTCCTGACTTTC.

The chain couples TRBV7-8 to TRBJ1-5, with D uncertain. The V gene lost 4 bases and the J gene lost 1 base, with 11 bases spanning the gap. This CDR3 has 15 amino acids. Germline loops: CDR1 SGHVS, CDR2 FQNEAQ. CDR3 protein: CASSSGDRSNQPQHF. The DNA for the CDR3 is TGTGCCAGCAGCTCGGGAGATAGGAGCAATCAGCCCCAGCATTTT.

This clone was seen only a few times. CDR3 region: CAWSVRGQGFSYEQYF. CDR3 nucleotide sequence: TGTGCCTGGAGTGTCCGGGGACAGGGTTTTTCCTACGAGCAGTACTTC. The chain uses TRBV30 and TRBJ2-7; 9 bases agree with TRBD1. The ends lost 0 bases at V and 1 base at J; junction bases unmatched: 7. The CDR3 loop spans 16 amino acids. CDR1 is GTSNPN, CDR2 SVGIG, per germline (reference sequence).

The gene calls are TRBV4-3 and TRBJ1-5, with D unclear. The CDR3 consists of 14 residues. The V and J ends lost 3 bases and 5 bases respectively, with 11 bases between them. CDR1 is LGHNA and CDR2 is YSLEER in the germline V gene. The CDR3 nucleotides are TGCGCCAGCAGCCAGAATACAGCGGATCAGCCCCAGCATTTT. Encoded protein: CASSQNTADQPQHF.

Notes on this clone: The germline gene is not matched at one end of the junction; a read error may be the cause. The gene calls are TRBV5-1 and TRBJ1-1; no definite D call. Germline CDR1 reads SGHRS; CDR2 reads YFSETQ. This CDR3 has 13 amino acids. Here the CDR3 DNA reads TGCGCCAGCAGCCCGGCGACATACACTGGAGCTTTCTTT. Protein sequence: CASSPATYTGAFF.

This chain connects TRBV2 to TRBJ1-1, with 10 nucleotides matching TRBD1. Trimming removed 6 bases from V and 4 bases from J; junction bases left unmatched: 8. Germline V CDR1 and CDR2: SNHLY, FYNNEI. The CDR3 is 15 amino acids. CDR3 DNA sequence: TGTGCCAGCAGCGCCGACAGGGGGCGGGTCACTGAAGCTTTCTTT. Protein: CASSADRGRVTEAFF.

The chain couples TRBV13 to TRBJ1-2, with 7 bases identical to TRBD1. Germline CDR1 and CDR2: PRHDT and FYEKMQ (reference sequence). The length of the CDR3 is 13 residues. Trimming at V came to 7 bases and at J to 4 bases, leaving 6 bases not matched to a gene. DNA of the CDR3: TGTGCCAGCACAACAGGGGCAGGCTATGGCTACACCTTC. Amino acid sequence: CASTTGAGYGYTF.

The CDR3 nucleotides are TGTGCCAGTATCCCTCGAGGCCAGGGGAGGGGGCAAGAGACCCAGTACTTC. It yields the protein CASIPRGQGRGQETQYF. The chain couples TRBV19 to TRBJ2-5, with D perhaps matching TRBD2 (7 bases). CDR1 is LNHDA and CDR2 is SQIVND in the germline V gene (reference sequence). With 7 bases removed from V and 2 bases from J, the gap between germline ends came to 23 bases. This CDR3 is 17 amino acids long.

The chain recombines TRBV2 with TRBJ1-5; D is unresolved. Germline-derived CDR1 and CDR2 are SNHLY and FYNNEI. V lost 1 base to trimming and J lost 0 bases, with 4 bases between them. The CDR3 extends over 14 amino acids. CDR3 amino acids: CASSEVISNQPQHF. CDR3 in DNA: TGTGCCAGCAGTGAAGTCATTAGCAATCAGCCCCAGCATTTT.

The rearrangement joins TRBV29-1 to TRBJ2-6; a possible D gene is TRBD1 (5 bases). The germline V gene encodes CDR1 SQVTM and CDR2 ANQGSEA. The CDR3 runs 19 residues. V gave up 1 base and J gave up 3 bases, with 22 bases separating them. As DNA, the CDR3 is TGCAGCGTTGAAGTAAGGGGTAACAGTCCTTGGGGTGGGGCCAACGTCCTGACTTTC. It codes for CSVEVRGNSPWGGANVLTF.

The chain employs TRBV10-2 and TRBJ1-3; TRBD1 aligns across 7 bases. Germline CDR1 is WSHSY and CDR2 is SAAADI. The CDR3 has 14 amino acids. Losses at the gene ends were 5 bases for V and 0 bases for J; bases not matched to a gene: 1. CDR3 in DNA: TGCGCCAGCAGTCGACAGGGCTCTGGAAACACCATATATTTT. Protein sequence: CASSRQGSGNTIYF.

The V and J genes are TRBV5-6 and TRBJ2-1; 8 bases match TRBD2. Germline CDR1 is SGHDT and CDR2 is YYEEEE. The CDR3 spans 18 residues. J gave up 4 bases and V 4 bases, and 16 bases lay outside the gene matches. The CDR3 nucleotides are TGTGCCAGCAGCCCGCGATTTAGGAGCGGGAGCAATTACAATGAGCAGTTCTTC. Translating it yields CASSPRFRSGSNYNEQFF.

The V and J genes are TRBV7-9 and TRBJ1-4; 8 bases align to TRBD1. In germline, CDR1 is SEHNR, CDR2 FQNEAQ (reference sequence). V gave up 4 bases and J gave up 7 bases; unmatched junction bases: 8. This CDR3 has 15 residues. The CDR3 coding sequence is TGTGCCAGCAGCTCCCGACAGGGGAGGGGTGAAAAACTGTTTTTT. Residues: CASSSRQGRGEKLFF.

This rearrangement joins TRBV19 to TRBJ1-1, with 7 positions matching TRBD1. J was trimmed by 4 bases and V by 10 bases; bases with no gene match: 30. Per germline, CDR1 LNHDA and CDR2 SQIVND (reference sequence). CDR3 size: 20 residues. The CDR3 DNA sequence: TGTGCCACCAGAGGGGCAGGGGGAGGTGTGGAGGGGATTGGGACCACTGAAGCTTTCTTT. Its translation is CATRGAGGGVEGIGTTEAFF. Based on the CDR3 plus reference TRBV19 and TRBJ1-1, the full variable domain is DGGITQSPKYLFRKEGQNVTLSCEQNLNHDAMYWYRQDPGQGLRLIYYSQIVNDFQKGDIAEGYSVSREKKESFPLTVTSAQKNPTAFYLCATRGAGGGVEGIGTTEAFFGQGTRLTVV.

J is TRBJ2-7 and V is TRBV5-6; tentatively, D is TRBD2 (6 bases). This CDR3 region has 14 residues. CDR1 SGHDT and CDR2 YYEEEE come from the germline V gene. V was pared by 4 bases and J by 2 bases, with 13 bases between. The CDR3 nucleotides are TGTGCCAGCAGCCCGGCCGGGGGAGCCTACGAGCAGTACTTC. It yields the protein CASSPAGGAYEQYF.

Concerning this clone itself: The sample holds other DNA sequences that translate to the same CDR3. CDR3: CSVVGGSSYNEQFF. DNA for the CDR3: TGCAGCGTTGTCGGGGGGAGCTCCTACAATGAGCAGTTCTTC. V gene TRBV29-1 combines with J gene TRBJ2-1; TRBD2 matches at 7 bases. Germline V CDR1 and CDR2: SQVTM, ANQGSEA. Trimming removed 4 bases from V and 0 bases from J; junction bases left unmatched: 3. The CDR3 consists of 14 residues.